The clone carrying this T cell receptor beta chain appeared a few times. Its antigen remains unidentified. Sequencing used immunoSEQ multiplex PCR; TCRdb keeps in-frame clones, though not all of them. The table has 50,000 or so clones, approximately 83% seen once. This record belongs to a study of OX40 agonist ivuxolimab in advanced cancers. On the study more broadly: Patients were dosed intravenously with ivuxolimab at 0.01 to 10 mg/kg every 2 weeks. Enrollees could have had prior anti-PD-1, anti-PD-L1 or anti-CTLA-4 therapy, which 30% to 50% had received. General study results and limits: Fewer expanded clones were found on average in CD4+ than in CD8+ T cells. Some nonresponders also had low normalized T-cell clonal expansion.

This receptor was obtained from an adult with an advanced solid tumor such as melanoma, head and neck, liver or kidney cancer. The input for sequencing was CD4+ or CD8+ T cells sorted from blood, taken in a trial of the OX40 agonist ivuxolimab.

This CDR3 reads CASSLRGTGELFF. In DNA, the CDR3 is TGTGCCAGCAGTCTTCGTGGGACCGGGGAGCTGTTTTTT. The chain uses TRBV7-9 and TRBJ2-2; no clear D. CDR1 and CDR2 from the germline V gene are SEHNR and FQNEAQ (reference sequence). The CDR3 loop spans 13 amino acids. V gave up 6 bases and J gave up 5 bases, with 10 bases separating them.